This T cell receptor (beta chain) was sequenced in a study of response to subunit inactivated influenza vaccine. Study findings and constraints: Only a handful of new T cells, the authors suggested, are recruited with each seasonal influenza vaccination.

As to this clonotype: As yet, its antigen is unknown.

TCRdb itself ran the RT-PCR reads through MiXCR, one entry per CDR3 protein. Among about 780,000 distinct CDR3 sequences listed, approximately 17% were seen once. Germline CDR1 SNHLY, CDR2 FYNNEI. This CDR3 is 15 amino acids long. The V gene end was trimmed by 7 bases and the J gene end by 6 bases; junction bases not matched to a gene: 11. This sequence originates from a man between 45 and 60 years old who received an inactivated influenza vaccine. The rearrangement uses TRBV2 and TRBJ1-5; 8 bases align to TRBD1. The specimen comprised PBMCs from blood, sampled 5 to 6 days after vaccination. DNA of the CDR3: TGTGCCAGCACGGTGGACAGGGAATTTTTTCAGCCCCAGCATTTT. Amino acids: CASTVDREFFQPQHF.